These T cell receptor beta chains were read from a single sample in a study of blood T cell repertoires in COVID-19. TCRdb's table, derived via immunoSEQ multiplex PCR, lists solely in-frame clones and lacks some. The sample contains under 200,000 clones, around 77% of which appear only once. What was sequenced was peripheral blood. The source of these receptors is a man between 65 and 79 years old with active or convalescent COVID-19. Both conserved end residues are part of each CDR3. D genes are given only for firm matches. Where a row states a size, it is once, few, many or the class of an expanded clone; other rows omit it.

>TRBJ1-2|-|TRBV7-2|TRBD1
TGTGCCAGCAGTAAGGGACAGCCTCGCTATGGCTACACCTTC
CASSKGQPRYGYTF
>TRBJ1-6|-|TRBV4-1|-
TGCGCCAGCAGCCAAGCGCCGGTGGATAATTCACCCCTCCACTTT
CASSQAPVDNSPLHF
>TRBJ2-7|once|TRBV6-2/TRBV6-3|TRBD2
TGTGCCAGCAGTTATCTAGCGGACGGCCCCCGGATCGGCGAGCAGTACTTC
CASSYLADGPRIGEQYF
>TRBJ2-5|-|TRBV12-3/TRBV12-4|-
TGTGCCTGCAGAAGCTTCAGGGGGACCCAGTACTTC
CACRSFRGTQYF
>TRBJ1-1|-|TRBV3-1/TRBV3-2|-
TGTGCCAGCAGCCAAGGAGGAGGGAGGGACAACACTGAAGCTTTCTTT
CASSQGGGRDNTEAFF
>TRBJ1-6|-|TRBV10-2|-
TGCGCCAGCAGTGAGTCGACCCTGACAGTCTATAATTCACCCCTCCACTTT
CASSESTLTVYNSPLHF
>TRBJ1-1|-|TRBV6-5|-
TGTGCCAGCAGTCCGTGGGCCAACCCGAACACTGAAGCTTTCTTT
CASSPWANPNTEAFF
>TRBJ2-5|-|TRBV14|TRBD2
TGTGCCAGCAGCGCCGGGACTAGCGGTGGGATGACCCAGTACTTC
CASSAGTSGGMTQYF
>TRBJ2-1|-|TRBV24-1|TRBD1
TGTGCCACCAGTGAAGTTACAGCCCCGGGACAGGGAACCCAGGCGGAACCATACAATGAGCAGTTCTTC
CATSEVTAPGQGTQAEPYNEQFF
>TRBJ1-6|-|TRBV5-1|TRBD1
TGCGCCAGCAGCTTGGAGGGGACAGGGCGTAATTCACCCCTCCACTTT
CASSLEGTGRNSPLHF
>TRBJ2-5|-|TRBV24-1|TRBD1
TGTGCCACCAGTGACTCTGGACAGGGGGGCGAGACCCAGTACTTC
CATSDSGQGGETQYF
>TRBJ2-2|-|TRBV5-1|TRBD1
TGCGCCAGCAGCTCCTGGACAGGGAAGGCCGGGGAGCTGTTTTTT
CASSSWTGKAGELFF